This T cell receptor beta chain was recovered during a study of HIV-infected patients and healthy controls (dated by TCRdb to the mid-2010s). In its sample, this clonotype was seen many times. Its antigen specificity is not known. No qualities accompany the bases; no much larger clone lies one base away. The junction shows trimming of 4 bases on V and 6 bases on J, and the gene matches do not reach 8 bases of it. The CDR3, from cysteine to phenylalanine, totals 14 residues. The CDR3 DNA has 42 bases and is translated from base 1. As encoded in the germline V gene, CDR1 is SQVTM while CDR2 is ANQGSEA. The method was 5' RACE. Sequencing took place on an Illumina MiSeq. The raw public reads went through TCRdb reprocessing: fastp at Q25, MiXCR clone calling, in-frame beta chains kept. Every CDR3 protein is listed once, alongside the most common genes and DNA of its rows. This sample lists more than 60,000 distinct CDR3 sequences; over 15% were detected once. More than 1.2% of the sample rests with the top ten.

The sequence is built from TRBV29-1 and TRBJ1-5, and 8 junctional nucleotides match TRBD1. Specimen: CD4+ T cells from blood. The origin of this receptor is a human donor in good health. The CDR3 protein: CSVVQGAPGQPQHF. The base sequence is TGCAGCGTTGTCCAGGGGGCGCCCGGTCAGCCCCAGCATTTT.